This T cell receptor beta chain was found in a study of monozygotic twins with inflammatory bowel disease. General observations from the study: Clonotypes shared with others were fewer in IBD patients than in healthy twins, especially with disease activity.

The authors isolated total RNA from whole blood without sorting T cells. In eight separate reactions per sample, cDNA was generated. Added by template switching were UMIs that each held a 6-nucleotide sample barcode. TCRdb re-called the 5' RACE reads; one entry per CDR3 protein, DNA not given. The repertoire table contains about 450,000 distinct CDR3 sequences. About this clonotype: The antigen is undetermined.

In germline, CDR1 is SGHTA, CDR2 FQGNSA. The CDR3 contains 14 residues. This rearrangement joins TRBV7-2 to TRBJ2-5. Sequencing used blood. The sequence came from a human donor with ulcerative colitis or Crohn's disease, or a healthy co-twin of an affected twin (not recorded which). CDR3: CASSLALLTETQYF.